This entry features one TCR beta chain sequence. 60 Vbeta and 13 Jbeta primers were used in PCR. Only in-frame clones appear in the TCRdb table, and some are missing; sequencing was by immunoSEQ multiplex PCR. The table shows some 120,000 clones, with around four fifths occurring only once. The data were obtained in a study of cytomegalovirus exposure and HLA in healthy donors. The germline CDR1 and CDR2 sequences are SGHVS and FQNEAQ. The CDR3 extends over 14 amino acids. The V end was cut by 5 bases, the J end by 12 bases, with 20 bases between. Specimen: PBMCs. The rearrangement links TRBV7-8 to TRBJ1-5; D gene uncertain. This sequence originates from a man aged 25 to 45 in good health and CMV-seropositive. CDR3 sequence: CASSPNGVPVRQHF. The DNA for the CDR3 is TGTGCCAGCAGCCCAAACGGGGTGCCCGTTCGCCAGCATTTT. Filled out from reference TRBV7-8 and TRBJ1-5, the complete variable domain reads GAGVSQSPRYKVAKRGQDVALRCDPISGHVSLFWYQQALGQGPEFLTYFQNEAQLDKSGLPSDRFFAERPEGSVSTLKIQRTQQEDSAVYLCASSPNGVPVRQHFGDGTRLSIL.